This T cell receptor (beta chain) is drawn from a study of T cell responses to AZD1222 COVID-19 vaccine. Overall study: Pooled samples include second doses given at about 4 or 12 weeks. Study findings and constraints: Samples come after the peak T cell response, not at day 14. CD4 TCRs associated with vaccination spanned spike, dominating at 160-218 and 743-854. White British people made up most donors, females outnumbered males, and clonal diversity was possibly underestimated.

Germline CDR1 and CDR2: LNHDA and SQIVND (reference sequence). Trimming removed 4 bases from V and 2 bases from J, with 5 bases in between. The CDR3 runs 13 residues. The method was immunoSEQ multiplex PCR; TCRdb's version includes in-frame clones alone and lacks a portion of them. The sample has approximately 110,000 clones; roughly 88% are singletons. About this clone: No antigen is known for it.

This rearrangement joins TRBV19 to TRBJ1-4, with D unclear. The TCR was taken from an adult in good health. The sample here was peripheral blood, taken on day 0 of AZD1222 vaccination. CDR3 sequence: CASSRWTNEKLFF. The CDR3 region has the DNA TGTGCCAGTAGTAGGTGGACTAATGAAAAACTGTTTTTT. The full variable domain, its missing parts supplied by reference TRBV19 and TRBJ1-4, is DGGITQSPKYLFRKEGQNVTLSCEQNLNHDAMYWYRQDPGQGLRLIYYSQIVNDFQKGDIAEGYSVSREKKESFPLTVTSAQKNPTAFYLCASSRWTNEKLFFGSGTQLSVL.